One sample yielded the 23 T cell receptor beta chains listed below, sequenced in a study of T cell responses to AZD1222 COVID-19 vaccine. The protocol was immunoSEQ multiplex PCR, while the TCRdb copy is restricted to in-frame clones and leaves out a portion. Found here are fewer than 300,000 clones, over 85% of them singletons; the top ten hold around 0.58%. This specimen was peripheral blood, taken on day 0 of AZD1222 vaccination. The receptors here all came from an adult in good health.

This chain links TRBV27 with TRBJ1-5; D gene ambiguous. The CDR3 contains 13 residues. V was clipped by 2 bases and J by 2 bases, with 4 bases between them. Germline lookup yields CDR1 MNHEY and CDR2 SMNVEV (reference sequence). In nucleotides, the CDR3 is TGTGCCAGCAGTTTAGCGCGCAATCAGCCCCAGCATTTT. Residues: CASSLARNQPQHF.

The chain carries TRBV6-5 and TRBJ2-7, with D maybe TRBD1 (5 bases). Germline V gene data show CDR1 as MNHEY and CDR2 as SVGAGI. This CDR3 is 14 amino acids long. Trimming shortened V by 2 bases and J by 6 bases, and 14 bases separated the two germline ends. CDR3 region: CASSYGAGSSEQYF. CDR3 sequence (DNA): TGTGCCAGCAGTTACGGGGCAGGGTCCAGCGAGCAGTACTTC.

The V gene is TRBV12-2, the J gene TRBJ2-5; TRBD2 is taken as the D call from the table, unchecked against the DNA. TRBV12-2 is termed a pseudogene. The CDR3 is 15 residues long. CDR3 residues: CASRPTYRVEETQYF. In DNA form, the CDR3 reads TGTGCAAGTCGCCCGACTTACCGGGTCGAAGAGACCCAGTACTTC.

The chain joins TRBV5-1 to TRBJ2-3; either TRBD1 or TRBD2 may supply D (5 bases each). This CDR3 comprises 15 residues. Germline V CDR1 and CDR2: SGHRS, YFSETQ. V lost 2 bases and J 4 bases, leaving 14 bases between the germline ends. The CDR3 nucleotides are TGCGCCAGCAGCTTCGGGACCACCGGTCCAGATACGCAGTATTTT. As protein: CASSFGTTGPDTQYF.

The chain uses TRBV5-1 and TRBJ2-1; TRBD2 matches 8 bases. Germline trimming cut 1 base from V and 5 bases from J; bases unmatched to any gene: 5. This CDR3 comprises 15 residues. The germline V gene has CDR1 SGHRS and CDR2 YFSETQ. The CDR3: CASSLLAGSHNEQFF. The CDR3 DNA reads as TGCGCCAGCAGCTTGTTAGCGGGGAGTCACAATGAGCAGTTCTTC.

This rearrangement joins TRBV27 to TRBJ2-3; weak D call: TRBD2 (6 bases). V lost 5 bases and J 0 bases, leaving 12 bases between the germline ends. The CDR3 has 15 residues. CDR1 is MNHEY, CDR2 SMNVEV, per germline (reference sequence). Here the CDR3 DNA reads TGTGCCAGCAGTCCCCTAGCGCCTAGCACAGATACGCAGTATTTT. This gives the protein CASSPLAPSTDTQYF.

The gene calls are TRBV10-2 and TRBJ1-2; 9 bases align to TRBD1. V shed 3 bases, J shed 4 bases, and the junction held 6 bases outside the gene matches. CDR3 length: 15 amino acids. CDR1 is WSHSY, CDR2 SAAADI, per germline. The CDR3 DNA reads TGCGCCAGCAGTGACAGGGGACAGGGAATCTATGGCTACACCTTC. Amino acid sequence: CASSDRGQGIYGYTF.

The chain uses TRBV11-2 and TRBJ2-7; D might be TRBD1 (5 bases). The CDR3 loop spans 14 amino acids. Germline-derived CDR1 and CDR2 are SGHAT and FQNNGV. Trimming stripped 8 bases from V and 2 bases from J, with 16 bases between. The CDR3 DNA is TGTGCCAGCGGAGACAGCATCCGGGCCTACGAGCAGTACTTC. Translation gives CASGDSIRAYEQYF.

This chain uses TRBV23-1 with TRBJ1-1; D remains ambiguous. TRBV23-1 is an ORF for which the function is uncertain. The CDR3 loop spans 12 amino acids. V dropped 2 bases and J dropped 6 bases, with 7 bases sitting between them. Here the CDR3 DNA reads TGCGCCAGCAGTCAAATCGAAGCTGAAGCTTTCTTT. Its protein product is CASSQIEAEAFF.

The J gene is TRBJ1-3, the V gene TRBV5-6, with unresolved D. Trimming stripped 1 base from V and 4 bases from J, with 9 bases between. This CDR3 spans 14 amino acids. Germline assignment: CDR1 SGHDT and CDR2 YYEEEE. CDR3 sequence (DNA): TGTGCCAGCAGCTTGCGCGGGCAAGGAAACACCATATATTTT. This sequence encodes CASSLRGQGNTIYF.

The CDR3 spells CAIRPDRAYEQYF. CDR3 nucleotides: TGTGCCATCAGACCCGACAGGGCCTACGAGCAGTACTTC. The chain carries TRBV10-3 and TRBJ2-7; 7 nucleotides match TRBD1. Looked up from germline, CDR1 is ENHRY and CDR2 is SYGVKD. The CDR3 consists of 13 residues. J lost 2 bases, V lost 6 bases, and 4 bases had no gene match.

V is TRBV7-6 and J is TRBJ2-7, with 8 nucleotides matching TRBD1. The CDR3 has 15 residues. After removal of 1 base from V and 6 bases from J, the junction contained 8 bases not matched to a gene. Germline V gene sequence: CDR1 SGHVS, CDR2 FNYEAQ. In DNA form, the CDR3 reads TGTGCCAGCAGCTTAGTTCAGGACAGGGTGTCCGAGCAGTACTTC. Translating gives CASSLVQDRVSEQYF.

CDR3 sequence reads: CASSTGQGASYEQYF. In DNA form, the CDR3 reads TGTGCCAGCAGCACGGGACAGGGGGCCTCCTACGAGCAGTACTTC. The J gene is TRBJ2-7, the V gene TRBV5-8; 12 bases map to TRBD1. Looked up from germline, CDR1 is SGHTS and CDR2 is YDEGEE. There are 15 residues in the CDR3. Trimming removed 4 bases from V and 0 bases from J; junction bases left unmatched: 2.

The CDR3 sequence is CASSTWTSVGVETQYF. Here the CDR3 DNA reads TGTGCCAGTAGTACCTGGACTAGCGTAGGAGTAGAGACCCAGTACTTC. The chain carries TRBV19 and TRBJ2-5; 9 bases are a match to TRBD2. The germline V gene has CDR1 LNHDA and CDR2 SQIVND (reference sequence). V lost 4 bases, J lost 4 bases, and 10 bases stayed unmatched. The CDR3 covers 16 residues.

The chain is built from TRBV6-5 and TRBJ1-1, with a tentative D call TRBD1 (5 bases). Germline V gene lookup returns CDR1 MNHEY and CDR2 SVGAGI. The CDR3 totals 11 residues. Trimming removed 11 bases at V and 4 bases at J, with 11 bases between. In DNA, the CDR3 is TGTGCCCTCAGGGAGGGCACTGAAGCTTTCTTT. It encodes CALREGTEAFF.

CDR3 sequence: CASSTTWAETQYF. For the CDR3, the DNA is TGTGCCAGCAGTACGACTTGGGCCGAGACCCAGTACTTC. V is TRBV5-4 and J is TRBJ2-5; unclear D gene. The ends were cut back, 5 bases at V and 5 bases at J, with 13 bases in the middle. Germline V gives CDR1 SGHNT, CDR2 YYREEE (reference sequence). The CDR3 is 13 amino acids.

The chain joins TRBV15 to TRBJ2-2, with D tentatively TRBD1 or TRBD2 (5 bases each). V lost 0 bases and J 4 bases, leaving 12 bases between the germline ends. The CDR3 sequence is 16 residues long. Germline CDR1 LNHNV, CDR2 YYDKDF (reference sequence). The DNA for the CDR3 is TGTGCCACCAGCAGAGATTCCGGGACCTCCACCGGGGAGCTGTTTTTT. It translates to CATSRDSGTSTGELFF.

V gene TRBV29-1 combines with J gene TRBJ1-2, with 9 positions matching TRBD1. Per the germline V gene, CDR1 is SQVTM and CDR2 is ANQGSEA. V was pared by 7 bases and J by 2 bases, with 14 bases of the junction left unmatched. This CDR3 region has 16 residues. DNA of the CDR3: TGCAGCGCCACGGGGACAGGGCGACACCGAAACTATGGCTACACCTTC. It is translated as CSATGTGRHRNYGYTF.

The rearrangement uses TRBV5-4 and TRBJ2-1; D perhaps matches TRBD1 (6 bases). V was shortened by 4 bases and J by 5 bases, with 10 bases between the two germline ends. Germline V gene sequence: CDR1 SGHNT, CDR2 YYREEE (reference sequence). The CDR3 loop spans 13 amino acids. CDR3 sequence: CASSPGQNNEQFF. CDR3 in DNA: TGTGCCAGCAGCCCAGGACAGAACAATGAGCAGTTCTTC.

The V call is TRBV7-2, the J call TRBJ1-2; D uncertain. The germline V and J ends were trimmed by 5 bases and 2 bases, with 12 bases remaining between them. The CDR3 extends over 14 amino acids. Germline lookup yields CDR1 SGHTA and CDR2 FQGNSA. The CDR3 nucleotides are TGTGCCAGCAGCCAGACAACTTTCAACTATGGCTACACCTTC. This sequence encodes CASSQTTFNYGYTF.

The chain carries TRBV2 and TRBJ2-7; D remains ambiguous. The V end was cut by 2 bases, the J end by 3 bases, with 8 bases between. Germline V gives CDR1 SNHLY, CDR2 FYNNEI. The CDR3 totals 13 residues. In DNA, the CDR3 is TGTGCCAGCAGTGAACAGGCCAGCTACGAGCAGTACTTC. Its protein is CASSEQASYEQYF.

The rearrangement uses TRBV29-1 and TRBJ2-2; D is possibly TRBD1 or TRBD2 (5 bases each). Deletions cut 4 bases from V and 5 bases from J, with 8 bases between. CDR3 size: 12 residues. Germline values: CDR1 SQVTM, CDR2 ANQGSEA. The DNA of the CDR3 is TGCAGCGTTGTATGGGGGACCGGGGAGCTGTTTTTT. Protein: CSVVWGTGELFF.

The chain recombines TRBV9 with TRBJ2-1; D is possibly TRBD1 (5 bases). V gave up 0 bases and J gave up 0 bases, with 10 bases separating them. Per the germline V gene, CDR1 is SGDLS and CDR2 is YYNGEE. CDR3 size: 16 residues. The CDR3 is CASSVVGDLSYNEQFF. The CDR3, as DNA: TGTGCCAGCAGCGTAGTAGGGGATCTCTCCTACAATGAGCAGTTCTTC.